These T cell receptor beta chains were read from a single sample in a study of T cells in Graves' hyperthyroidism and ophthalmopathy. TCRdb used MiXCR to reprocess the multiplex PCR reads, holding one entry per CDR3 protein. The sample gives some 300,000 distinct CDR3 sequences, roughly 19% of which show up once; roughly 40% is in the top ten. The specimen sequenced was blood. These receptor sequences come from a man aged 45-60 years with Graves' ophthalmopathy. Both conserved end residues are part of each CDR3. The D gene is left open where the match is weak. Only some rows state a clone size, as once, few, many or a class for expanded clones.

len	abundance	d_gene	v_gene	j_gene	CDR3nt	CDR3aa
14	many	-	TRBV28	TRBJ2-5	TGTGCCAGCAGTTTCGCCCGTCCTATGGGGGCCCAGTACTTC	CASSFARPMGAQYF
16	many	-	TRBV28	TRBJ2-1	TGTGCCAGCAGTGGAGGACTATCCCTTCCTTACAATGAGCAGTTCTTC	CASSGGLSLPYNEQFF
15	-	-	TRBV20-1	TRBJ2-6	TGCAGTGCCGACATATTGGGCTCTGGGGCCAACGTCCTGACTTTC	CSADILGSGANVLTF
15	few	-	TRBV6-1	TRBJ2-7	TGTGCCAGCAGGGCCGTAGGAGCGAAGCTGGGCGAGCAGTACTTC	CASRAVGAKLGEQYF
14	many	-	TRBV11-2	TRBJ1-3	TGTGCCAGCAGCATTTTTGACAGGCGAAACACCATATATTTT	CASSIFDRRNTIYF
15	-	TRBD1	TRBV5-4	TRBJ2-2	TGTGCCAGCAGCCGCTCGGGACAGGGGTCCGGGGAGCTGTTTTTT	CASSRSGQGSGELFF
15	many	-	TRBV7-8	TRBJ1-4	TGTGCCAGCAGCTCCCTTGAGGGGCTAAGTGAAAAACTGTTTTTT	CASSSLEGLSEKLFF
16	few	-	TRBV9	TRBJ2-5	TGTGCCAGCAGCGTAGACCCCGGGACGGGCCAACCAACCCAGTACTTC	CASSVDPGTGQPTQYF
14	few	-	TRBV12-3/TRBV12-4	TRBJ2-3	TGTGCCAGCAGTTTCGGGCGGGACACAGATACGCAGTATTTT	CASSFGRDTDTQYF
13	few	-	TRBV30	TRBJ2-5	TGTGCCTGGAGAACGAGGGGCCAAGAGACCCAGTACTTC	CAWRTRGQETQYF
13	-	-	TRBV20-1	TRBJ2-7	TGCAGTGCCCCCTGGGGGATGAGCTACGAGCAGTACTTC	CSAPWGMSYEQYF
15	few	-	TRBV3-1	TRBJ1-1	TGTGCCAGCAGCCAGGGAGACCCCTTTTTGACTGAAGCTTTCTTT	CASSQGDPFLTEAFF
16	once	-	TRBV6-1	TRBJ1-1	TGTGCCAGCAGTGATGGGGGGGGGCTCCTCCCCAAAGAAGCTTTCTTT	CASSDGGGLLPKEAFF
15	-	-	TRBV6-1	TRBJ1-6	TGTGCCAGCAGTGAAAGGCAGGGCAGGAATTCACCCCTCCACTTT	CASSERQGRNSPLHF
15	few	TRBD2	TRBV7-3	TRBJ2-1	TGTGCCAGCAGCCTGGGACTAGCGATATACAATGAGCAGTTCTTC	CASSLGLAIYNEQFF
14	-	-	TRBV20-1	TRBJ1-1	TGCAGTGCTCCGGGACACGCCATGAACACTGAAGCTTTCTTT	CSAPGHAMNTEAFF
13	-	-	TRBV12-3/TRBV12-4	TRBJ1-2	TGTGCCAGCAGTTTAGGGTCCAAGGTTGGCTACACCTTC	CASSLGSKVGYTF
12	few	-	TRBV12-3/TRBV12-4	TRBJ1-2	TGTGCCAGCAGTTTTGGGAACTATGGCTACACCTTC	CASSFGNYGYTF
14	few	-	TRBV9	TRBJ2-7	TGTGCCAGCAGCCCCCGGACAGCTTCCTACGAGCAGTACTTC	CASSPRTASYEQYF
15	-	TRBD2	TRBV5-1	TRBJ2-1	TGCGCCAGCAGCCCCGGACTAGCGGGAGCAGGTGAGCAGTTCTTC	CASSPGLAGAGEQFF
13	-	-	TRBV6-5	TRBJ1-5	TGTGCCAGCGGTTGGGGAGGGGGGCAGCCCCAGCATTTT	CASGWGGGQPQHF
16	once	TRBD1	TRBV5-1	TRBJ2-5	TGCGCCAGCAGCTTTGAGGGGGCTCTCCGTCAAGAGACCCAGTACTTC	CASSFEGALRQETQYF
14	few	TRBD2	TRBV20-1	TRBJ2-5	TGCAGTGCTGGTCTCTCTTTTTCGGGGGGGACCCAGTACTTC	CSAGLSFSGGTQYF
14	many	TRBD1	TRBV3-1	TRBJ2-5	TGTGCCAGCAGCCCCTGGGACAGACAAGAGACCCAGTACTTC	CASSPWDRQETQYF
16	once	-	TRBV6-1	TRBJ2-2	TGTGCCAGCAGTGATTCCGCCAGGACGAACGCCGGGGAGCTGTTTTTT	CASSDSARTNAGELFF
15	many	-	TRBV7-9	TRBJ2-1	TGTGCCAGCAGCCCGCAGGGAGGAGGGAACAATGAGCAGTTCTTC	CASSPQGGGNNEQFF